This paragraph covers one TCR beta chain sequence. The antigen is not known. The draw for each donor consisted of a single 2.5 ml blood sample. The data were obtained in a study of monozygotic twins with inflammatory bowel disease. General observations from the study: The authors found no support for a single strong IBD-associated signal or clonotype.

Template switching appended UMIs that held a 6-nucleotide sample barcode. After re-calling the 5' RACE reads, TCRdb lists one entry per CDR3 protein, DNA absent. The sample table includes 400,000 to 500,000 distinct CDR3 sequences. This CDR3 is built from 12 residues. CDR1 is DFQATT and CDR2 is SNEGSKA in the germline V gene (reference sequence). This sequence originates from a human donor with ulcerative colitis or Crohn's disease, or a healthy co-twin of an affected twin (not recorded which). The material sequenced was blood. This chain connects TRBV20-1 to TRBJ2-7; TCRdb names TRBD1, which stays unverified in the absence of DNA. This CDR3 is CSAFPGAYEQYF.